The clone carrying this TCR beta chain was counted a few times. Its antigen is still unknown. V lost 1 base to trimming and J lost 5 bases, with 14 bases between them. The CDR3 contains 15 residues. Germline V CDR1 and CDR2: GTSNPN, SVGIG (reference sequence). The sort gate was single viable CD3+CD4+CD8-CD45RO+ cells for memory CD4+ T cells. Clones were sequenced by immunoSEQ multiplex PCR, and TCRdb holds only the in-frame ones, with some missing. The sample includes some 73,000 clones, 75% to 85% of them seen just once. The sample belongs to a study of memory CD4+ T cells and cytomegalovirus serostatus. On the study more broadly: Donors were healthy Belgian adults, under 10 CMV seropositive and about 24 seronegative.

Study conclusions and caveats: About 40% of the roughly 150 known CMV-associated TCRbeta sequences appeared in CD4+ memory.

This sequence joins TRBV30 and TRBJ1-4; D ambiguous. Sequencing used memory CD4+ T cells from blood. The receptor was derived from an adult in good health and CMV-seropositive. CDR3 sequence reads: CAWSGALAGNEKLFF. CDR3 bases: TGTGCCTGGAGTGGAGCTTTGGCAGGAAATGAAAAACTGTTTTTT.